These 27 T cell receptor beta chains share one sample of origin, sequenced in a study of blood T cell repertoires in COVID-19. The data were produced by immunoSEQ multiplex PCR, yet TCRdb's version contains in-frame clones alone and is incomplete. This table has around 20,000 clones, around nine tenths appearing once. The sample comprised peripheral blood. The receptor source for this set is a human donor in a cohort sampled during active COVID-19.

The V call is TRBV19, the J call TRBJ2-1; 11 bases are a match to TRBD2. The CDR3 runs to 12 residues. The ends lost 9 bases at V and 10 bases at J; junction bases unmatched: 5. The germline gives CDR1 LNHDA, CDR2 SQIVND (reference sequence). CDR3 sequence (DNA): TGTGCCAGCGGGACTAGCGGAGGAGAGCAGTTCTTC. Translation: CASGTSGGEQFF. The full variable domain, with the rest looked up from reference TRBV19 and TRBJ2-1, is DGGITQSPKYLFRKEGQNVTLSCEQNLNHDAMYWYRQDPGQGLRLIYYSQIVNDFQKGDIAEGYSVSREKKESFPLTVTSAQKNPTAFYLCASGTSGGEQFFGPGTRLTVL.

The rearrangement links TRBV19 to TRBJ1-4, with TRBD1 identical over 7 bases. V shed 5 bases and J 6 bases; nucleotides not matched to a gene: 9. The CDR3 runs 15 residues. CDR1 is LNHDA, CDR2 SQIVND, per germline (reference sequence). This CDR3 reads CASSPRQGLYEKLFF. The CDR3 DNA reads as TGTGCCAGTAGTCCGCGACAGGGCCTTTATGAAAAACTGTTTTTT.

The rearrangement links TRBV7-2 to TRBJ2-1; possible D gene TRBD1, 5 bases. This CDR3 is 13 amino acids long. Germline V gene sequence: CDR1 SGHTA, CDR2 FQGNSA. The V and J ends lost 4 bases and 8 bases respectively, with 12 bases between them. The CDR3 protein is CASSSQVNYEQFF. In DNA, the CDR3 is TGTGCCAGCAGCTCACAGGTGAACTATGAGCAGTTCTTC. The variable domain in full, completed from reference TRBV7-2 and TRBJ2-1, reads GAGVSQSPSNKVTEKGKDVELRCDPISGHTALYWYRQSLGQGLEFLIYFQGNSAPDKSGLPSDRFSAERTGGSVSTLTIQRTQQEDSAVYLCASSSQVNYEQFFGPGTRLTVL.

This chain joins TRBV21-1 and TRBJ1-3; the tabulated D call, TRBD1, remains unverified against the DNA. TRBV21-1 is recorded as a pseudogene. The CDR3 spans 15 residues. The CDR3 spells CASVRQGEAGNTIYF. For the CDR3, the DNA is TGTGCCAGCGTCCGACAGGGAGAAGCTGGAAACACCATATATTTT.

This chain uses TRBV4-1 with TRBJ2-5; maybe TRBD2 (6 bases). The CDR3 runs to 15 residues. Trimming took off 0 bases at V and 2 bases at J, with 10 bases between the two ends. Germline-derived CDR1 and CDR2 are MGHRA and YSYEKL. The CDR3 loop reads CASSQDSRGQETQYF. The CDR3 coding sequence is TGCGCCAGCAGCCAAGATTCTCGGGGGCAAGAGACCCAGTACTTC.

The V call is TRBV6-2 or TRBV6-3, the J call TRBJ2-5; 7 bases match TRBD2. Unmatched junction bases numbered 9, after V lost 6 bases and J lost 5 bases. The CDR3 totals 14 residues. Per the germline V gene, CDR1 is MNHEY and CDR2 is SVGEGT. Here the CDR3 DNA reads TGTGCCAGCAGCTCTAGCGGAGTGGGGGAGACCCAGTACTTC. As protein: CASSSSGVGETQYF.

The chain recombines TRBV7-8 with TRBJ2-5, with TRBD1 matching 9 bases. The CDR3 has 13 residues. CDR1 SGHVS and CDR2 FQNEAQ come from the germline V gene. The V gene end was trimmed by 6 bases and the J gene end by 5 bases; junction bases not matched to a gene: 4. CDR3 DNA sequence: TGTGCCAGCAGTCACGGACAGGGGGAGACCCAGTACTTC. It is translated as CASSHGQGETQYF.

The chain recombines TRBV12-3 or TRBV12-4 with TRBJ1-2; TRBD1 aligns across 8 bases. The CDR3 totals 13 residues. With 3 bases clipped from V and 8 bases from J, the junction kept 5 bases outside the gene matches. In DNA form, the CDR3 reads TGTGCCAGCAGTTTCCAGGGGGCGCAAGGCTACACCTTC. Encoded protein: CASSFQGAQGYTF.

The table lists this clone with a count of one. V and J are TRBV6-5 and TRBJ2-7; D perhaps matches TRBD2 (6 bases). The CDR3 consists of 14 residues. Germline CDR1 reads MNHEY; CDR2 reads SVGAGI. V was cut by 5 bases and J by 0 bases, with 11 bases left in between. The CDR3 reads CASSRLTSSYEQYF. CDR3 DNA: TGTGCCAGCAGTCGACTGACTAGCTCCTACGAGCAGTACTTC.

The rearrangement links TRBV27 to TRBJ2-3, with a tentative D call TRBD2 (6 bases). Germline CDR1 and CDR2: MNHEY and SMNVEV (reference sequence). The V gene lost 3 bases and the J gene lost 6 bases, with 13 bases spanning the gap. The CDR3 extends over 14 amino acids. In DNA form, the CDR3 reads TGTGCCAGCAGTTTCCGCGGGGTCTGGGATACGCAGTATTTT. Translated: CASSFRGVWDTQYF.

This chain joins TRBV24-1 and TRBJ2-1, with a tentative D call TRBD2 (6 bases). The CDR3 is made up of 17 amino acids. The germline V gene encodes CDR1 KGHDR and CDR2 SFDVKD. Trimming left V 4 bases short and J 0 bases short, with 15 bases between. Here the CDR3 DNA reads TGTGCCACCAGTGACTTGGGCGGGGACGGCTCCTACAATGAGCAGTTCTTC. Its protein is CATSDLGGDGSYNEQFF.

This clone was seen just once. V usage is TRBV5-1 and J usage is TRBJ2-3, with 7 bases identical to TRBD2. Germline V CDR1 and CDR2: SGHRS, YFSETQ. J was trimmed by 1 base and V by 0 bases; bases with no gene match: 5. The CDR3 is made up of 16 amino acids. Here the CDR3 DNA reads TGCGCCAGCAGCTTGGCTTCCCTAGCGGGCACAGATACGCAGTATTTT. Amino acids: CASSLASLAGTDTQYF.

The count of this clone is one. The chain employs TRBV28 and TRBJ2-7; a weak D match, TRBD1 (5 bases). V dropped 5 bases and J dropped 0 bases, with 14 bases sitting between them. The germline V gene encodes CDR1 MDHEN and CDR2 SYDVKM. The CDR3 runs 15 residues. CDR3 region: CASSPTGPASYEQYF. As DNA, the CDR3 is TGTGCCAGCAGTCCTACAGGTCCCGCCTCCTACGAGCAGTACTTC. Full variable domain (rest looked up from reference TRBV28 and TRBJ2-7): DVKVTQSSRYLVKRTGEKVFLECVQDMDHENMFWYRQDPGLGLRLIYFSYDVKMKEKGDIPEGYSVSREKKERFSLILESASTNQTSMYLCASSPTGPASYEQYFGPGTRLTVT.

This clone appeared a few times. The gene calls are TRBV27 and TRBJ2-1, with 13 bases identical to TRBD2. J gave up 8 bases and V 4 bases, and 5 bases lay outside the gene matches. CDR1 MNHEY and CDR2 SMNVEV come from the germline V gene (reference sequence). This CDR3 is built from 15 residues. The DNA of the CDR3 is TGTGCCAGCAGTTGGGGGACTAGCGGGATCTATGAGCAGTTCTTC. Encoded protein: CASSWGTSGIYEQFF.

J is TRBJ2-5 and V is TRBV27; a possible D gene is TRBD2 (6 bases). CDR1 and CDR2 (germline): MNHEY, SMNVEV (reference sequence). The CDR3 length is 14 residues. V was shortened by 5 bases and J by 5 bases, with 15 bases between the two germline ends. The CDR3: CASSPRPGVETQYF. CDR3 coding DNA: TGTGCCAGCAGTCCCAGACCGGGAGTGGAGACCCAGTACTTC.

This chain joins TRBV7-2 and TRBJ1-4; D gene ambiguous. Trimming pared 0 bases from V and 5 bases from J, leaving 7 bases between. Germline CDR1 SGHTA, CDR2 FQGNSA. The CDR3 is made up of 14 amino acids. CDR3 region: CASSLAFPNEKLFF. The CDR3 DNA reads TGTGCCAGCAGCTTAGCGTTCCCAAATGAAAAACTGTTTTTT. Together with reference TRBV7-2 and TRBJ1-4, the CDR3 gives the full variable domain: GAGVSQSPSNKVTEKGKDVELRCDPISGHTALYWYRQSLGQGLEFLIYFQGNSAPDKSGLPSDRFSAERTGGSVSTLTIQRTQQEDSAVYLCASSLAFPNEKLFFGSGTQLSVL.

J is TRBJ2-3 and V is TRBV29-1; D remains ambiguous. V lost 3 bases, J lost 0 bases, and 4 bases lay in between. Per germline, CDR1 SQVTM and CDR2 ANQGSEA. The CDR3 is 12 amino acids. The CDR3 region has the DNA TGCAGCGTTGAGTCTAGCACAGATACGCAGTATTTT. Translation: CSVESSTDTQYF.

CDR3 in DNA: TGCAGCGTTGTGGGGGGAACCTCCTACAATGAGCAGTTCTTC. This encodes CSVVGGTSYNEQFF. This chain joins TRBV29-1 and TRBJ2-1; a weak D match, TRBD2 (6 bases). CDR1 and CDR2 (germline): SQVTM, ANQGSEA. CDR3 length: 14 residues. V was cut by 4 bases and J by 0 bases, with 10 bases left in between.

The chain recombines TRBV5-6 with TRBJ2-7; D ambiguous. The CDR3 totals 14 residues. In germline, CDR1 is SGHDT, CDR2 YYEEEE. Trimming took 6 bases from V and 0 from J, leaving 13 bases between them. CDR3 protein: CASTTDGRSYEQYF. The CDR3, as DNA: TGTGCCAGCACCACGGATGGGCGCTCCTACGAGCAGTACTTC.

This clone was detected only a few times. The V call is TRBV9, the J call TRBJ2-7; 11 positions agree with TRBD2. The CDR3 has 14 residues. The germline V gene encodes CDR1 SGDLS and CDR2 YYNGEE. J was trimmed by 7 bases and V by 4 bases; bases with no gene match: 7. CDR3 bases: TGTGCCAGCAGCCCACTAGCGGGAGTCAAAGAGCAGTACTTC. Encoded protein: CASSPLAGVKEQYF.

The CDR3, as DNA: TGTGCCAGCTCACCACCCCTTCTAGCGGACTCCTACAATGAGCAGTTCTTC. Amino acid sequence: CASSPPLLADSYNEQFF. V usage is TRBV18 and J usage is TRBJ2-1; 7 positions agree with TRBD2. The trim removed 0 bases at V and 0 bases at J, leaving 5 bases unmatched. The CDR3 spans 17 residues. CDR1 KGHSH and CDR2 LQKENI come from the germline V gene.

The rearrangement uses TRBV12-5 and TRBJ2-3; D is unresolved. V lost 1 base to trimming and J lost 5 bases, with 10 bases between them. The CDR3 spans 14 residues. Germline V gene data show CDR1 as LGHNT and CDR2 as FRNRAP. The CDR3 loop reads CASGLGDELDTQYF. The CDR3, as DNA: TGTGCTAGTGGTTTGGGTGATGAGTTAGATACGCAGTATTTT.

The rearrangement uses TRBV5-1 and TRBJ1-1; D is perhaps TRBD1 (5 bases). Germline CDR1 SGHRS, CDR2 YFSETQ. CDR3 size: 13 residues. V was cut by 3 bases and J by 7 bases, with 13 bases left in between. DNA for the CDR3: TGCGCCAGCAGCTCCCCGGGGGGATTTGAAGCTTTCTTT. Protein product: CASSSPGGFEAFF.

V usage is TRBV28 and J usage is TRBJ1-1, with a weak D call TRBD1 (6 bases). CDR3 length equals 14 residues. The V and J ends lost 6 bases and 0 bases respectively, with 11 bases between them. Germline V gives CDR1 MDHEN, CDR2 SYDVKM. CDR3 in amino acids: CASRFGTLNTEAFF. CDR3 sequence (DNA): TGTGCCAGCAGGTTCGGGACACTGAACACTGAAGCTTTCTTT.

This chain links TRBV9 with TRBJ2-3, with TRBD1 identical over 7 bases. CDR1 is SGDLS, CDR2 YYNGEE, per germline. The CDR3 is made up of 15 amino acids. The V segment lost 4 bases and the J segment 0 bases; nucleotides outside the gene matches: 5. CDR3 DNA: TGTGCCAGCAGCCCTGAGGGGGCGAGCACAGATACGCAGTATTTT. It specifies CASSPEGASTDTQYF.

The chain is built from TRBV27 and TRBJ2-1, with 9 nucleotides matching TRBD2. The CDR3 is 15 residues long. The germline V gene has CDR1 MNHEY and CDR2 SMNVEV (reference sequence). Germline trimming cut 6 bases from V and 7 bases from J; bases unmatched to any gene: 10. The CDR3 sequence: CASSIAGVFLNEQFF. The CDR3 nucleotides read TGTGCCAGCAGCATAGCGGGAGTATTTCTTAATGAGCAGTTCTTC.

CDR3 residues: CASSQESRTEAFF. The CDR3 DNA is TGTGCCAGCAGCCAAGAATCTAGGACTGAAGCTTTCTTT. This chain links TRBV3-1 (or the pseudogene TRBV3-2) with TRBJ1-1; D is unresolved. Trimming removed 0 bases at V and 5 bases at J, with 7 bases between. Per germline, CDR1 LGHDT and CDR2 YNNKEL (reference sequence). The CDR3 spans 13 residues.